This T cell receptor (beta chain) was recorded in a study of blood T cells in healthy people across ages. For this clonotype: This could be a read error, since a much larger clone is one nucleotide away.

Sample-barcoded 5' priming and a J-beta primer mix drove a second PCR of roughly 6 to 12 cycles. TCRdb called the 5' RACE reads again in MiXCR, with one record for every CDR3 protein. Altogether approximately 400,000 distinct CDR3 sequences are present, more than 45% being singletons, with the ten largest covering 51%. Germline loops: CDR1 LNHDA, CDR2 SQIVND (reference sequence). The CDR3 contains 14 residues. V lost 5 bases and J lost 3, with 14 bases in between. The sequence came from a man in his 60s in good health. Sequencing was done on a sample of blood. The chain couples TRBV19 to TRBJ2-7; D unresolved. The CDR3 here is CASSAPGLLYEQYF. The CDR3, as DNA: TGTGCCAGTAGTGCTCCGGGCCTTCTCTACGAGCAGTACTTC.